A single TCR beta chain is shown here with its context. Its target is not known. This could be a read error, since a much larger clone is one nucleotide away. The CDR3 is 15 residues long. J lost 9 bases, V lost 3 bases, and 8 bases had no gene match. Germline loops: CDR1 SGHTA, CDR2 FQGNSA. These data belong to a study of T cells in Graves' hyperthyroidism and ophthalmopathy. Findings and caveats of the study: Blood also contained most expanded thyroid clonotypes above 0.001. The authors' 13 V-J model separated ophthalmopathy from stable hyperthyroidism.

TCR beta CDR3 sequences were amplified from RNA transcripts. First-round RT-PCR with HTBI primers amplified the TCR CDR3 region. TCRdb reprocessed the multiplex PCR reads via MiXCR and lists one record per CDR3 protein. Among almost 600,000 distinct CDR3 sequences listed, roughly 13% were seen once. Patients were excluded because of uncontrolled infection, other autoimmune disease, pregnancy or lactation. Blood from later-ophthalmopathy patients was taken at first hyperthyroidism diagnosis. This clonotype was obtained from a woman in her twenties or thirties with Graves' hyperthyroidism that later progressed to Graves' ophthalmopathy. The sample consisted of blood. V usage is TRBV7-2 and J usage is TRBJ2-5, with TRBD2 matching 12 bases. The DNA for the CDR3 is TGTGCCAGCAGCTTGGGGGCTAGCGGGAGGGCGGCCCAGTACTTC. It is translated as CASSLGASGRAAQYF.